These 2 T cell receptor beta chains originate from one sample sequenced in a study of blood T cell repertoires in COVID-19. Profiled with immunoSEQ multiplex PCR; TCRdb holds only in-frame clones, not every one. The sample has about 480,000 clones, approximately 90% seen once. Sequenced input: PBMCs or T cells enriched from blood (not recorded which). The origin of the receptors is a woman aged 55-70 years who had recovered from COVID-19.

The chain is built from TRBV4-1 and TRBJ1-2; D remains ambiguous. The CDR3 is made up of 12 amino acids. The germline V gene encodes CDR1 MGHRA and CDR2 YSYEKL. Trimming shortened V by 7 bases and J by 1 base, and 7 bases separated the two germline ends. CDR3 coding DNA: TGCGCCAGCACAGGTTATAACTATGGCTACACCTTC. It encodes CASTGYNYGYTF.

The genes are TRBV4-1 and TRBJ1-6; perhaps TRBD1 as D (5 bases). With 4 bases removed from V and 6 bases from J, the gap between germline ends came to 19 bases. The CDR3 has 17 amino acids. Germline loops: CDR1 MGHRA, CDR2 YSYEKL. The CDR3 bases are TGCGCCAGCAGCCCCATAGGCGGGACCCACTTTAATTCACCCCTCCACTTT. The encoded protein is CASSPIGGTHFNSPLHF.